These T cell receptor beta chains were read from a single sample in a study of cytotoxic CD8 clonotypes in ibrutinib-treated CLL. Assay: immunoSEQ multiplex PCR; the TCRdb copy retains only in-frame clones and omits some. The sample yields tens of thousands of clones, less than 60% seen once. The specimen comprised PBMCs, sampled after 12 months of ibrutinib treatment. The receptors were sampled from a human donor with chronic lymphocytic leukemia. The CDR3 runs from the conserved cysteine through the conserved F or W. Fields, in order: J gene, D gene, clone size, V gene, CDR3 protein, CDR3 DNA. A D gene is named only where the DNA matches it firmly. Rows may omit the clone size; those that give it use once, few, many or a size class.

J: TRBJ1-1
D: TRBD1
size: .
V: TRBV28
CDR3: CASSFLGQGTDTEAFF
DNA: TGTGCCAGCAGTTTTTTAGGACAGGGAACAGACACTGAAGCTTTCTTT

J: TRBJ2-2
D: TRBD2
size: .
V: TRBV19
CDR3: CASSPRLAGGPGELFF
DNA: TGTGCCAGTAGTCCTAGACTAGCGGGGGGGCCCGGGGAGCTGTTTTTT

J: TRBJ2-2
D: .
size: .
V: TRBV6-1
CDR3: CASSQEGGTGELFF
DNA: TGTGCCAGCAGTCAGGAGGGGGGCACCGGGGAGCTGTTTTTT

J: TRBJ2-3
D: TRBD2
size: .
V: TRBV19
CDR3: CASSRRTSGRGDTQYF
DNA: TGTGCCAGTAGTAGACGGACTAGCGGGAGAGGTGATACGCAGTATTTT

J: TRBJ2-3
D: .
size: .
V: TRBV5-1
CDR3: CASSLEPRTDTQYF
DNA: TGCGCCAGCAGCTTGGAACCAAGGACAGATACGCAGTATTTT

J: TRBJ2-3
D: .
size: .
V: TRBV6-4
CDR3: CASSAQGGWTDTQYF
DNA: TGTGCCAGCAGTGCCCAGGGGGGGTGGACAGATACGCAGTATTTT

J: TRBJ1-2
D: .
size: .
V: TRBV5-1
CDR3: CASTDSGYGYTF
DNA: TGCGCCAGCACAGACAGCGGCTATGGCTACACCTTC

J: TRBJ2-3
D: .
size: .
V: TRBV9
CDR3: CASSVALVEAQYF
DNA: TGTGCCAGCAGCGTAGCTTTAGTAGAAGCGCAGTATTTT

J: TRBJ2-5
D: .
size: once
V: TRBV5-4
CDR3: CASSLAVTYQETQYF
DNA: TGTGCCAGCAGCTTGGCTGTCACCTATCAAGAGACCCAGTACTTC

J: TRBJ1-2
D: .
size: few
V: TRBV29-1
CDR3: CSVDSPDYGYTF
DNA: TGCAGCGTTGACAGTCCAGACTATGGCTACACCTTC

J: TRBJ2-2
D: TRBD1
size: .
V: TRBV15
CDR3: CATSRQRQGNTGELFF
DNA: TGTGCCACCAGCAGACAACGACAGGGGAACACCGGGGAGCTGTTTTTT

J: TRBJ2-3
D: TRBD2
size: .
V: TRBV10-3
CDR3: CAISEPGTSGTIRTDTQYF
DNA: TGTGCCATCAGTGAGCCGGGGACTAGCGGGACGATACGCACAGATACGCAGTATTTT

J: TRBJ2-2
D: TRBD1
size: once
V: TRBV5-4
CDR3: CASSFPQGDTGELFF
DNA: TGTGCCAGCAGCTTTCCACAGGGGGACACCGGGGAGCTGTTTTTT